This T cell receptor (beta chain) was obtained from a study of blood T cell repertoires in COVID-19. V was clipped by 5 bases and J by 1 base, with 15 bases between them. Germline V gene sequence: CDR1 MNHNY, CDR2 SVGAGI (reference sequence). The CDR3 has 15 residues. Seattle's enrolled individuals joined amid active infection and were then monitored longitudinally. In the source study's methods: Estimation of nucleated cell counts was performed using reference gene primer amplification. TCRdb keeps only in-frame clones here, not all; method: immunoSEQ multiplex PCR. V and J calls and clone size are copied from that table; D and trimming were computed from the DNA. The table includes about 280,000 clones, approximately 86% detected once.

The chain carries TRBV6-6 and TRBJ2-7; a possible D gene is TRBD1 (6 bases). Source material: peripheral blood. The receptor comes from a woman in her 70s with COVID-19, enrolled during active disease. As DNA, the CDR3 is TGTGCCAGCAGTAATTATCCGGGACAATCCTACGAGCAGTACTTC. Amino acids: CASSNYPGQSYEQYF.